The present entry profiles one TCR beta chain with its context. The entry originates in a study of blood T cell repertoires in COVID-19. Patients in Seattle were enrolled during active infection, then followed longitudinally. The CDR3 is 15 residues long. Trimming removed 3 bases at V and 4 bases at J, with 12 bases between. Looked up from germline, CDR1 is KGHSH and CDR2 is LQKENI. The table came from immunoSEQ multiplex PCR; TCRdb's copy has only in-frame clones and leaves some out. This table holds some 190,000 clones, about four fifths found once. The clonotype comes from a woman over 75 with COVID-19, enrolled during active disease. The sequenced sample consisted of peripheral blood. J is TRBJ1-4 and V is TRBV18; D perhaps matches TRBD1 (6 bases). Written as DNA, the CDR3 is TGTGCCAGCTCACCGTCGACAGGCAGTAATGAAAAACTGTTTTTT. This codes for CASSPSTGSNEKLFF.